This TCR beta chain was captured by sequencing in a study of T cells after posttransplantation cyclophosphamide. Methotrexate plus calcineurin inhibitor accompanied controls' myeloablative marrow transplants; sampling was 1 year later. Generated by immunoSEQ multiplex PCR, the TCRdb table keeps only in-frame clones and is missing some. The table shows 15,000 to 20,000 clones, with about nine tenths occurring only once. About this clone itself: The antigen is not known.

Study-level results: Donor-recipient repertoire similarity was low at 1-2 months, rising over year one.

The CDR3 totals 14 residues. Germline assignment: CDR1 SGHRS and CDR2 YFSETQ. Sequences were derived from PBMCs, sampled after an allogeneic stem cell transplant with a calcineurin inhibitor and methotrexate. V and J are TRBV5-1 and TRBJ2-5; D is unresolved. TRBJ2-7 matches the DNA end more closely, so the J call is doubtful. This sequence originates from a male patient aged 45-59 years who received an allogeneic stem cell transplant from an unrelated donor, was CMV-positive, and had chronic GVHD only. T cells may partly derive from the graft donor. The CDR3, as DNA: TGCGCCAGCGGTAAAGGAGACCCCTCCTACGAGCAGTACTTC. This translates into CASGKGDPSYEQYF.